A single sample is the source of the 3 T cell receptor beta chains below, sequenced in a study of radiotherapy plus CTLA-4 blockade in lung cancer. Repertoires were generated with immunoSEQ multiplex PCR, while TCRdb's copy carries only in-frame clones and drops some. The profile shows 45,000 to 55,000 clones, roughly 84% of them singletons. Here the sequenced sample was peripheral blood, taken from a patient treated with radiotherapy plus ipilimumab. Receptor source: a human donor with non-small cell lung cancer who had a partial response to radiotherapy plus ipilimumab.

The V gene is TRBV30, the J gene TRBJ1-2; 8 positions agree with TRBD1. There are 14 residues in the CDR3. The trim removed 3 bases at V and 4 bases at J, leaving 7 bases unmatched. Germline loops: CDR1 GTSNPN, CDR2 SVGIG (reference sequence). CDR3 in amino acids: CAWRWTGSSYGYTF. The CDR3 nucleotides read TGTGCCTGGAGATGGACAGGGAGTTCCTATGGCTACACCTTC.

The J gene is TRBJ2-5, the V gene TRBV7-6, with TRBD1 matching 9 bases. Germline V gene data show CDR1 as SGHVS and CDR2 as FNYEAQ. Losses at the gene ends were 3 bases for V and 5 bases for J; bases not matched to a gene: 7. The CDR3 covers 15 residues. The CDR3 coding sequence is TGTGCCAGCAGCTTCGGGACAGGGTTATCGGAGACCCAGTACTTC. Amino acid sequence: CASSFGTGLSETQYF.

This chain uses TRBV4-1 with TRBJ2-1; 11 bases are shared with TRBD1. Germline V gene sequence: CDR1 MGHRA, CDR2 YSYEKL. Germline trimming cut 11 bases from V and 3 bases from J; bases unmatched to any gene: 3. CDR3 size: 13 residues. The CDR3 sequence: CASGTGGYNEQFF. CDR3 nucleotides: TGCGCCTCCGGGACAGGGGGCTACAATGAGCAGTTCTTC.